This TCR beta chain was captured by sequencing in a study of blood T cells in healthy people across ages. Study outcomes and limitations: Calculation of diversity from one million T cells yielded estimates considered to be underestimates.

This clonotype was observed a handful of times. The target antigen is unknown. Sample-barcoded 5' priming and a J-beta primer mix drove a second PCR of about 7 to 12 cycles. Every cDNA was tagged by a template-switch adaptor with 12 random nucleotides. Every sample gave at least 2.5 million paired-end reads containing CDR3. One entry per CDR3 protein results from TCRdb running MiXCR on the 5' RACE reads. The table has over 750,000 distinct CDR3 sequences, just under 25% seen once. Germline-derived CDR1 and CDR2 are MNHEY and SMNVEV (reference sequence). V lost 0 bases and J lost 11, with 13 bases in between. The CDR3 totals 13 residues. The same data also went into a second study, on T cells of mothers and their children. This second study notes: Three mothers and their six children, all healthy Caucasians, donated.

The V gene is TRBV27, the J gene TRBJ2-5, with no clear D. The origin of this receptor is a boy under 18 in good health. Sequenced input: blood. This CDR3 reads CASSLSRLREQYF. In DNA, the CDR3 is TGTGCCAGCAGTTTATCGAGGCTTAGAGAGCAGTACTTC.